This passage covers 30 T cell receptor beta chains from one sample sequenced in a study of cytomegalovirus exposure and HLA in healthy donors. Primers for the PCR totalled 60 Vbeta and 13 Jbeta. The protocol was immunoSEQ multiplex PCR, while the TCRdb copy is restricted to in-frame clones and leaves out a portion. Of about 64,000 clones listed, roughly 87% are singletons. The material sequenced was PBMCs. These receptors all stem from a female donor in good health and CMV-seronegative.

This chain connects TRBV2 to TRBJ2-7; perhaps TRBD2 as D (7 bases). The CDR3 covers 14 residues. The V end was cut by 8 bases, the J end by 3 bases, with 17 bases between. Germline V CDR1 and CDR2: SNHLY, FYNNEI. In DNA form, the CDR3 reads TGTGCCAGCCGGGGTGGGAGGGGGATCTACGAGCAGTACTTC. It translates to CASRGGRGIYEQYF.

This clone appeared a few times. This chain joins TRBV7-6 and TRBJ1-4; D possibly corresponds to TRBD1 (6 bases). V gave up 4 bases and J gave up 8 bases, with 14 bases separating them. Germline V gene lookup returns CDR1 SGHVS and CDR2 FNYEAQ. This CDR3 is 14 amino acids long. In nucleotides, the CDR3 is TGTGCCAGCAGCTCAGGGGTCGGTACGGAAAAACTGTTTTTT. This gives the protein CASSSGVGTEKLFF.

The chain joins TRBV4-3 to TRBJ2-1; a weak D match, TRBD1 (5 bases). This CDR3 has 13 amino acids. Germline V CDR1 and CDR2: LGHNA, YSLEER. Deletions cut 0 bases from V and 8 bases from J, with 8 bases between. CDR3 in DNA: TGCGCCAGCAGCCAAGATGACAGCCATGAGCAGTTCTTC. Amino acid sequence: CASSQDDSHEQFF.

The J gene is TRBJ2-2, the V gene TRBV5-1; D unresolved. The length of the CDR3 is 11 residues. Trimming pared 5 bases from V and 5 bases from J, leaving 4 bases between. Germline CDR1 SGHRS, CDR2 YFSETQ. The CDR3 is CASSMTGELFF. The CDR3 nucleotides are TGCGCCAGCAGTATGACCGGGGAGCTGTTTTTT.

Here the CDR3 DNA reads TGTGCCAGCAGCGTAGCTCATAGCGGGACACCGGGTGGGGAGCTGTTTTTT. It is translated as CASSVAHSGTPGGELFF. The V call is TRBV9, the J call TRBJ2-2, with 8 bases aligning to TRBD2. Germline CDR1 is SGDLS and CDR2 is YYNGEE. Trimming removed 0 bases from V and 8 bases from J; junction bases left unmatched: 12. The CDR3 contains 17 residues.

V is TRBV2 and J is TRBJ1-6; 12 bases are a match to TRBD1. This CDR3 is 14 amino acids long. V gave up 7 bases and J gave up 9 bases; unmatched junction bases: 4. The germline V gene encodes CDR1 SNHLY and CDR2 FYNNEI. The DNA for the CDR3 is TGTGCCAGCAATCCGGGACAGGGGGCTTCACCCCTCCACTTT. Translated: CASNPGQGASPLHF.

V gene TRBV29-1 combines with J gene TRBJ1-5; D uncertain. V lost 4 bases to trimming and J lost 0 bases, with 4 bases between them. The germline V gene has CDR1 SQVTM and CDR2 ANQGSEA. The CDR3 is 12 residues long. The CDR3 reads CSVVSSNQPQHF. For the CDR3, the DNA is TGCAGCGTTGTTAGTAGCAATCAGCCCCAGCATTTT.

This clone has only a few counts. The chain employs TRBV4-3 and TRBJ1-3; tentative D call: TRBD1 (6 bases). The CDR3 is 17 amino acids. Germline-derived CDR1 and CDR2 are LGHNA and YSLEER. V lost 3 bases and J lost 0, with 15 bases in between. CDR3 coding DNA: TGCGCCAGCAGCCATCAAAACAGGGCTGACTCTGGAAACACCATATATTTT. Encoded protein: CASSHQNRADSGNTIYF.

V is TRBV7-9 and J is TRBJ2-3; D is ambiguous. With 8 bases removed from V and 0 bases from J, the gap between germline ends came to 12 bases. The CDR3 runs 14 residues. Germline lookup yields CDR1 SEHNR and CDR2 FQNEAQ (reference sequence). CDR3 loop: CASGVTSSTDTQYF. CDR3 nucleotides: TGTGCCAGCGGAGTCACCTCTAGCACAGATACGCAGTATTTT.

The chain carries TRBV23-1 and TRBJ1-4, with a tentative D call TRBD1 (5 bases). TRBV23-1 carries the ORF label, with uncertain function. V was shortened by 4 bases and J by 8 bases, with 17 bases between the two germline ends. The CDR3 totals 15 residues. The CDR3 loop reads CASSRHGRVREKLFF. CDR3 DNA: TGCGCCAGCAGTCGGCACGGCAGGGTCAGGGAAAAACTGTTTTTT.

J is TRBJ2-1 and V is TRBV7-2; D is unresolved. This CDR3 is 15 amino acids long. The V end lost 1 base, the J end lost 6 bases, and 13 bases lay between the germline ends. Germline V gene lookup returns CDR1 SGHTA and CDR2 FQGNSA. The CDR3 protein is CASSLVFSGGNEQFF. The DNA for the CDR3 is TGTGCCAGCAGCTTAGTGTTCAGTGGTGGCAATGAGCAGTTCTTC.

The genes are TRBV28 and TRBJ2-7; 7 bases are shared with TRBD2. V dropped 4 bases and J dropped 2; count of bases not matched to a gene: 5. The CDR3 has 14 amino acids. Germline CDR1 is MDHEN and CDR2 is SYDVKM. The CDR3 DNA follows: TGTGCCAGCAGTTACGGCGGGAGAGCCTACGAGCAGTACTTC. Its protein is CASSYGGRAYEQYF.

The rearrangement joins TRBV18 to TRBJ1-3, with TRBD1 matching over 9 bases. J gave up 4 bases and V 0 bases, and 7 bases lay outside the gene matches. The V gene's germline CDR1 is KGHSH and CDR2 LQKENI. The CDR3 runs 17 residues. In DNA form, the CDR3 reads TGTGCCAGCTCACCACCTTCAAGGGACAGGGCAGGAAACACCATATATTTT. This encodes CASSPPSRDRAGNTIYF.

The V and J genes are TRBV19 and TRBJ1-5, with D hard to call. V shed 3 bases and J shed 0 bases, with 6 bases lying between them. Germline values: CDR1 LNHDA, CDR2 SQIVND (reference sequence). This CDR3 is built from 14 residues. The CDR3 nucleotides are TGTGCCAGTAGTATTGAGTATAGCAATCAGCCCCAGCATTTT. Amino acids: CASSIEYSNQPQHF.

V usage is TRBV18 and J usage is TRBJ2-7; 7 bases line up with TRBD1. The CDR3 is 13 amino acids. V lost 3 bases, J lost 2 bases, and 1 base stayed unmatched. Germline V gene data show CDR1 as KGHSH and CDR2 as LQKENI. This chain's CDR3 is CASSPGTAYEQYF. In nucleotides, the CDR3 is TGTGCCAGCTCACCGGGGACAGCCTACGAGCAGTACTTC.

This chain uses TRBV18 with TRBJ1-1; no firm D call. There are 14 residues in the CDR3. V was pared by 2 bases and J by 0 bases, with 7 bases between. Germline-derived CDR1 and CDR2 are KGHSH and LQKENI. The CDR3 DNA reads TGTGCCAGCTCACCAAGAGAGATGAACACTGAAGCTTTCTTT. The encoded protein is CASSPREMNTEAFF.

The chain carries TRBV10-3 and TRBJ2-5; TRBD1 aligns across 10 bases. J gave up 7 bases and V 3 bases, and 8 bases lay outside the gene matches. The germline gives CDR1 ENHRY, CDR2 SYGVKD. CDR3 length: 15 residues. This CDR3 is CAISESDRGTATQYF. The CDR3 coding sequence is TGTGCCATCAGTGAATCGGACAGGGGGACGGCGACCCAGTACTTC.

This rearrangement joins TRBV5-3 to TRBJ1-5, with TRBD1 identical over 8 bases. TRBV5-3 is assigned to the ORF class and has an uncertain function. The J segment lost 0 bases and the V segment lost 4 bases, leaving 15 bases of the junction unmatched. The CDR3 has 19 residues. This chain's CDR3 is CARSGPDRGFDDSNQPQHF. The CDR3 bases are TGTGCCAGAAGCGGGCCAGACAGGGGTTTCGACGATAGCAATCAGCCCCAGCATTTT.

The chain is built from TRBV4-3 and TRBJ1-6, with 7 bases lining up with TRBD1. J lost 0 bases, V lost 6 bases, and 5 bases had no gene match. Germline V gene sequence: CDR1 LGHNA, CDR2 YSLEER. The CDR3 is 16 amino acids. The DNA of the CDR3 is TGCGCCAGCAGAGAACAGGGGAGCTCCTATAATTCACCCCTCCACTTT. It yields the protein CASREQGSSYNSPLHF.

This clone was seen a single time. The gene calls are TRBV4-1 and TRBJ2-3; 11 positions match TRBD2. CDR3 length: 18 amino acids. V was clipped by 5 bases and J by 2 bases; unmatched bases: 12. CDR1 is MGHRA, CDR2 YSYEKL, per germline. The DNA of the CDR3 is TGCGCCAGCAGCGTTCGACTAGCGGGACGCCCTATCACAGATACGCAGTATTTT. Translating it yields CASSVRLAGRPITDTQYF.

Written as DNA, the CDR3 is TGTGCCAGCAGCTTAAACCCCCGGGGGGGTTCCTACGAGCAGTACTTC. Translation gives CASSLNPRGGSYEQYF. The chain has TRBV11-2 and TRBJ2-7, with 8 bases fitting TRBD2. The CDR3 totals 16 residues. Germline V lookup: CDR1 SGHAT, CDR2 FQNNGV. After removal of 2 bases from V and 1 base from J, the junction contained 7 bases not matched to a gene.

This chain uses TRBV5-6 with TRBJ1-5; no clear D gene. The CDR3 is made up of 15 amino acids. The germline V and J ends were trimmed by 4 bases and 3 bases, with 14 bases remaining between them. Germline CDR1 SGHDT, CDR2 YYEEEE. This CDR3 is CASSRWASPNQPQHF. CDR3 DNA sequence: TGTGCCAGCAGCCGTTGGGCCTCCCCCAATCAGCCCCAGCATTTT.

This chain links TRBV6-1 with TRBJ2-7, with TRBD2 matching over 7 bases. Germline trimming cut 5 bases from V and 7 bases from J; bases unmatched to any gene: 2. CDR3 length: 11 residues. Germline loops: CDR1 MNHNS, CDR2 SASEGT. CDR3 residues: CASSQGGEQYF. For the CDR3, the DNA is TGTGCCAGCAGTCAGGGAGGGGAGCAGTACTTC.

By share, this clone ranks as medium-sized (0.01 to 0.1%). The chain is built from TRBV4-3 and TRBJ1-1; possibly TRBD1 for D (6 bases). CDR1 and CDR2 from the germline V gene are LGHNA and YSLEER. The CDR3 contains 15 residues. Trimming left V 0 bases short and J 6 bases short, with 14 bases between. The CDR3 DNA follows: TGCGCCAGCAGCCAAGACGGTTGGACAGAGGCTGAAGCTTTCTTT. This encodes CASSQDGWTEAEAFF.

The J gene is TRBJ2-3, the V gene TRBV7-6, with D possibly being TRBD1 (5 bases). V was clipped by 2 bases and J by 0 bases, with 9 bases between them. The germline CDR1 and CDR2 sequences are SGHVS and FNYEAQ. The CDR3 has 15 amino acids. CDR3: CASSLLQVSTDTQYF. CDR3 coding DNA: TGTGCCAGCAGCTTACTACAGGTGAGCACAGATACGCAGTATTTT.

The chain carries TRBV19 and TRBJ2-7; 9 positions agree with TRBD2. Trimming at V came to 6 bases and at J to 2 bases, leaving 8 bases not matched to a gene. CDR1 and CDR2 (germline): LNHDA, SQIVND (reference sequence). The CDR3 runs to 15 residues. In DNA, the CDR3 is TGTGCCAGTAGCCCTCTAGCGGGGTACACCTACGAGCAGTACTTC. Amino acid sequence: CASSPLAGYTYEQYF.

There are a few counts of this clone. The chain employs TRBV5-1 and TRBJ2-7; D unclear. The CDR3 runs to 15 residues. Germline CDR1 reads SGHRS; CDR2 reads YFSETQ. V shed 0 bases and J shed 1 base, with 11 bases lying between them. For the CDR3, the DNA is TGCGCCAGCAGCTTGGATCTAGAACGGTCCTACGAGCAGTACTTC. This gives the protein CASSLDLERSYEQYF.

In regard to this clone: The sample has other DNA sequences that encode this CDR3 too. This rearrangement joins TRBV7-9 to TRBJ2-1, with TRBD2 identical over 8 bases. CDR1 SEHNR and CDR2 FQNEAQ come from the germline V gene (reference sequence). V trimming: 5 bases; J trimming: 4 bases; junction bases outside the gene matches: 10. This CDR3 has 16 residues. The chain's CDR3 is CASSPPGLAGYNEQFF. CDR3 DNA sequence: TGTGCCAGCAGCCCGCCCGGACTAGCAGGTTACAATGAGCAGTTCTTC.

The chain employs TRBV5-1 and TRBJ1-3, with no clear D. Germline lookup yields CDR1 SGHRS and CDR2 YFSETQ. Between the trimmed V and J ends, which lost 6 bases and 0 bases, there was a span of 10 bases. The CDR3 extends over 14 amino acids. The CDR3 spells CASKPASSGNTIYF. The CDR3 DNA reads TGCGCCAGCAAGCCTGCAAGCTCTGGAAACACCATATATTTT.

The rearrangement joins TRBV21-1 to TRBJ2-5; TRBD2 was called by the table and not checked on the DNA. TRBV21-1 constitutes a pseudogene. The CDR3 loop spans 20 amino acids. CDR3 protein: CASSLLPVGLAGGLGETQYF. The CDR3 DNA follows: TGTGCCAGCTCCCTACTACCGGTTGGACTAGCGGGGGGGCTTGGCGAGACCCAGTACTTC.